This T cell receptor beta chain derives from a study of read filtering for tumor transcriptome and immune sequencing. Study-level points and caveats: Without single-read clonotypes, shared clonotype proportions correlated more between IR-seq and RNA-seq. Even smaller IR-seq throughput identified most shared clonotypes. Sorted CD138-negative bone marrow cells were not purified T cells.

The CDR3 is 16 amino acids. The V and J ends lost 2 bases and 2 bases, in that order; junction bases with no gene match: 4. Germline V lookup: CDR1 PRHDT, CDR2 FYEKMQ (reference sequence). The library was built from roughly 400 ng RNA with molecular barcoded adaptors for alpha/delta and beta/gamma chains. TCRdb analysed the reads with MiXCR anew, one entry per CDR3 protein. The table has about 58,000 distinct CDR3 sequences, approximately 13% seen once. This clonotype was seen at least ten times. Its specificity is unknown. The sequence derives from a donor aged 40 or over with multiple myeloma. What was sequenced was a population of CD138-negative cells sorted from bone marrow. This chain uses TRBV13 with TRBJ2-7, with 12 bases that match TRBD1. In nucleotides, the CDR3 is TGTGCCAGCAGCTTACGGGGACAGGGGGCCACCTACGAGCAGTACTTC. Amino acid sequence: CASSLRGQGATYEQYF.